This T cell receptor (beta chain) was profiled in a study of TIL therapy for anti-PD-1-resistant metastatic lung cancer. Looking at the study overall: Tumors carried a median 1.5 non-synonymous mutations per megabase. The study, taken as a whole, reports: Compared with baseline intratumoral T cells, expanded TIL cultures were more clonal and less diverse (approximately 6.4% vs 31%).

As to time point: pre-treatment sample, taken before nivolumab and TIL therapy. Pleural nodules or supraclavicular lymph nodes made up most of the excised metastases sampled. Patients then received nivolumab; progressors got lymphodepletion, TIL and IL-2. Adults with stage 4 NSCLC were enrolled in a phase I trial. This CDR3 is 15 amino acids long. Germline assignment: CDR1 SGHAT and CDR2 FQNNGV. V shed 1 base and J shed 2 bases, with 8 bases lying between them. Remarks on this clone: Antigen unknown.

The immunoSEQ assay was v3. Some clones are missing from TCRdb's copy, which holds only in-frame ones; the method was immunoSEQ multiplex PCR. Of about 12,000 clones in the sample, 50% to 75% are singletons; the top ten hold under 8.5%. The TCR was taken from a person aged 30 to 80 with non-small cell lung cancer. The rearrangement uses TRBV11-2 and TRBJ2-2, with no clear D. Specimen: tumor tissue, collected at baseline. This CDR3 reads CASSLVSPNTGELFF. The CDR3 coding sequence is TGTGCCAGCAGCTTAGTCAGCCCTAACACCGGGGAGCTGTTTTTT.